This TCR beta chain was found in a study of T cell responses to AZD1222 COVID-19 vaccine. Turning to this clone: Its cognate antigen is unknown.

The table came from immunoSEQ multiplex PCR; TCRdb's copy has only in-frame clones and leaves some out. The sample lists around 160,000 clones, more than 70% occurring once. Points from the study as a whole: Of the AZD1222 recipients, only five to seven were seropositive at baseline. The donor cohort was predominantly white British with a female majority, and clonal diversity may have been underestimated.

Germline CDR1 reads LNHDA; CDR2 reads SQIVND (reference sequence). The CDR3 runs 15 residues. The junction had 9 bases not matched to a gene; V was cut back by 6 bases and J by 5 bases. The chain couples TRBV19 to TRBJ2-1, with 8 bases identical to TRBD2. This specimen consisted of peripheral blood, obtained on day 0 of AZD1222 vaccination. This receptor was identified in an adult in good health. The CDR3 coding sequence is TGTGCCAGTAGAGACCCGGGAGGGCTCGACAATGAGCAGTTCTTC. Residues: CASRDPGGLDNEQFF.